This TCR beta chain originates from a study of cytomegalovirus exposure and HLA in healthy donors. Study-level results: Analysis was performed later, and it showed HLA-associated TCR beta chains to be more clonally expanded than equally common others. The investigators catalogued 180 or so TCR beta chains as cytomegalovirus-associated. An ancestry cluster, one associated with Asian ancestry, reportedly showed fewer N-insertions than the approximately 700-donor mean in a later analysis.

Researchers ran the PCR with 60 Vbeta and 13 Jbeta primers. TCRdb's copy holds only in-frame clones and misses some; the assay was immunoSEQ multiplex PCR. The table records under 140,000 clones, around 85% of them present only once. Notes on this clone: Its cognate antigen is unknown.

Trimming removed 1 base from V and 4 bases from J; junction bases left unmatched: 14. This CDR3 spans 18 amino acids. Germline loops: CDR1 SSHAT, CDR2 FNYEAQ (reference sequence). V is TRBV7-7 and J is TRBJ2-5, with 8 bases fitting TRBD2. This receptor was identified in a man aged 35-49 years in good health and CMV-seronegative. Sequenced sample: PBMCs. The CDR3: CASSLGSRGAGGRETQYF. For the CDR3, the DNA is TGTGCCAGCAGCTTAGGTTCACGGGGCGCGGGGGGCCGAGAGACCCAGTACTTC.